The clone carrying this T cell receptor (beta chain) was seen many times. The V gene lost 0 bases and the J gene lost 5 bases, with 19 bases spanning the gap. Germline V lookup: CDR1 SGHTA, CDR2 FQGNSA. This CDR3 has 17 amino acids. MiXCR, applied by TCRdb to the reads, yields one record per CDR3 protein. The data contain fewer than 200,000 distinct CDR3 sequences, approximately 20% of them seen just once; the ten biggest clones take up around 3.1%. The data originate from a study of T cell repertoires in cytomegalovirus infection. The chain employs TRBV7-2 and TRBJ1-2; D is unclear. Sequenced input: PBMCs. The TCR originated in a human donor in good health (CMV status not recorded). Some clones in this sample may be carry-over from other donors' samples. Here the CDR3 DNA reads TGTGCCAGCAGCTTAGCGCTAGAACAGACTTTACATTATGGCTACACCTTC. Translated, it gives CASSLALEQTLHYGYTF. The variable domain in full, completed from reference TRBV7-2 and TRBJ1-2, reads GAGVSQSPSNKVTEKGKDVELRCDPISGHTALYWYRQSLGQGLEFLIYFQGNSAPDKSGLPSDRFSAERTGGSVSTLTIQRTQQEDSAVYLCASSLALEQTLHYGYTFGSGTRLTVV.